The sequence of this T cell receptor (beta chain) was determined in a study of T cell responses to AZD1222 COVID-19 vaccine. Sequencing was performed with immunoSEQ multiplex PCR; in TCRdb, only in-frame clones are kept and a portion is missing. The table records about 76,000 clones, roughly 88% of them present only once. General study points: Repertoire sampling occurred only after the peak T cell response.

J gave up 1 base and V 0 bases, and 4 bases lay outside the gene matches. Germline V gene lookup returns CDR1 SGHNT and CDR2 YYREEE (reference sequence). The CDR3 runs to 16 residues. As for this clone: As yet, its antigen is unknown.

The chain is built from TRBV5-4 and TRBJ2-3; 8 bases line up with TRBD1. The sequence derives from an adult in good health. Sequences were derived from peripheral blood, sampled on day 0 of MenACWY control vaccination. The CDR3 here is CASSLGSTGGTDTQYF. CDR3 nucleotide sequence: TGTGCCAGCAGCTTGGGGTCGACAGGGGGCACAGATACGCAGTATTTT.